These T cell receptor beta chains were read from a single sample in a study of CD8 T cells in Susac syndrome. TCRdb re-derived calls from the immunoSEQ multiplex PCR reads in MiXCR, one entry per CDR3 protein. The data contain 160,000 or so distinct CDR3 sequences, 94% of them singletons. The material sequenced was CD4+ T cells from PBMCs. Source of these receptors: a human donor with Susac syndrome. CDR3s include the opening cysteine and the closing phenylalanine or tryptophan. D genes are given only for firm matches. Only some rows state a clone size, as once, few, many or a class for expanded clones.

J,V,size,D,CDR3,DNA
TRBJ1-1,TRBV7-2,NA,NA,CASSLAPQKAFF,TGTGCCAGCAGCTTAGCTCCACAGAAAGCTTTCTTT
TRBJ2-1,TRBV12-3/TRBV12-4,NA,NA,CASILSRQGSYNEQFF,TGTGCCAGCATTTTGTCTCGGCAGGGGTCCTACAATGAGCAGTTCTTC
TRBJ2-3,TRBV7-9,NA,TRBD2,CASSQTSQSTDTQYF,TGTGCCAGCAGCCAGACTAGCCAAAGCACAGATACGCAGTATTTT
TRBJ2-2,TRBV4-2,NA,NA,CASSQDSPGQRGELFF,TGTGCCAGCAGCCAAGATTCCCCGGGGCAGAGAGGGGAGCTGTTTTTT
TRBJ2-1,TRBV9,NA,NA,CASSVDPSNEQFF,TGTGCCAGCAGCGTAGATCCTAGCAATGAGCAGTTCTTC
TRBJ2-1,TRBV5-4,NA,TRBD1,CASSSGDRGYNEQFF,TGTGCCAGCAGTTCGGGGGACAGGGGATACAATGAGCAGTTCTTC
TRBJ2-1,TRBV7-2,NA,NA,CASSQGTNEQFF,TGTGCCAGCAGCCAAGGTACCAATGAGCAGTTCTTC
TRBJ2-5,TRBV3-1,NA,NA,CASSQEGRETQYF,TGTGCCAGCAGCCAAGAGGGGCGAGAGACCCAGTACTTC
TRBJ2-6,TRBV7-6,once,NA,CASSLEVGGSEPSGANVLTF,TGTGCCAGCAGCTTAGAAGTTGGAGGGAGCGAACCCTCTGGGGCCAACGTCCTGACTTTC
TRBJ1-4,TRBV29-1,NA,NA,CSVEDRGAREKLFF,TGCAGCGTTGAAGATCGGGGGGCGCGCGAAAAACTGTTTTTT
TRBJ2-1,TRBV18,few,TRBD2,CASSPLAGGYNEQFF,TGTGCCAGCTCACCTCTAGCGGGGGGTTACAATGAGCAGTTCTTC
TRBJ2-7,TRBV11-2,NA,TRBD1,CASSLRPQQGSEQYF,TGTGCCAGCAGCCTGCGACCCCAACAGGGGTCCGAGCAGTACTTC
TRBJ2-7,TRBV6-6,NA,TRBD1,CASRSGDRGYEQYF,TGTGCCAGCAGGAGTGGGGACAGGGGGTACGAGCAGTACTTC
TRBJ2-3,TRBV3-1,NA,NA,CASSQEGQYTDTQYF,TGTGCCAGCAGCCAAGAGGGGCAGTACACAGATACGCAGTATTTT
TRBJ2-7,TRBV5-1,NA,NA,CASSLEGFNYEQYF,TGCGCCAGCAGCCTGGAGGGGTTCAACTACGAGCAGTACTTC
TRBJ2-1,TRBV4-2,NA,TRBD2,CASSPGLGFLNEQFF,TGTGCCAGCAGCCCCGGACTAGGATTCTTGAATGAGCAGTTCTTC
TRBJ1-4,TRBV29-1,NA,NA,CSVLGQTNEKLFF,TGCAGCGTTCTGGGTCAGACTAATGAAAAACTGTTTTTT
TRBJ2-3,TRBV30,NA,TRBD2,CAWTSGATDTQYF,TGTGCCTGGACTAGCGGGGCGACAGATACGCAGTATTTT